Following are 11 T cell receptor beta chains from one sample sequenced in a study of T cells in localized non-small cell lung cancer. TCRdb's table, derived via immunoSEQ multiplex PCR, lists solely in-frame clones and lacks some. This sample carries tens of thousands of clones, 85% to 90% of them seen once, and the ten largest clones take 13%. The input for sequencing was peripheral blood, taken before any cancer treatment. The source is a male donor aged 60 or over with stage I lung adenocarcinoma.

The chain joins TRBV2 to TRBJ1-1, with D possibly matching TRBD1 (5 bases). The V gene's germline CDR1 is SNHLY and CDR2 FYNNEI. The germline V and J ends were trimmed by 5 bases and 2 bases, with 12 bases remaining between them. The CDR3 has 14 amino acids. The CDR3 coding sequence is TGTGCCAGCAGTCGGGACGGATCAAACACTGAAGCTTTCTTT. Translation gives CASSRDGSNTEAFF.

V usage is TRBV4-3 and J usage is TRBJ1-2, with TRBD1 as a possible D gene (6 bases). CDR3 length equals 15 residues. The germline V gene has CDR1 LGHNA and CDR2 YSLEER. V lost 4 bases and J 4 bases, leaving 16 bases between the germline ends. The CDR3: CASSLRGGSSYGYTF. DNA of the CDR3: TGCGCCAGCAGCCTCCGGGGGGGCTCGAGCTATGGCTACACCTTC.

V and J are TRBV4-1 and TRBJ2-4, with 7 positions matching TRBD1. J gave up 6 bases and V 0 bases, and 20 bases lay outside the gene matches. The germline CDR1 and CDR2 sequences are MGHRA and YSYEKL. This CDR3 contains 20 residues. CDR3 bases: TGCGCCAGCAGCCAAGATCTGGACCCCAATTCCGGGCAGGGGGTAAACATTCAGTACTTC. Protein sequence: CASSQDLDPNSGQGVNIQYF.

The CDR3 region has the DNA TGTGCCATCAGTGCCGGACAGCTAAGCGGGAGAGGGTCTAGCACAGATACGCAGTATTTT. Protein sequence: CAISAGQLSGRGSSTDTQYF. V usage is TRBV10-3 and J usage is TRBJ2-3; 8 bases line up with TRBD2. Looked up from germline, CDR1 is ENHRY and CDR2 is SYGVKD. The CDR3 has 20 amino acids. V shed 4 bases, J shed 0 bases, and the junction held 18 bases outside the gene matches.

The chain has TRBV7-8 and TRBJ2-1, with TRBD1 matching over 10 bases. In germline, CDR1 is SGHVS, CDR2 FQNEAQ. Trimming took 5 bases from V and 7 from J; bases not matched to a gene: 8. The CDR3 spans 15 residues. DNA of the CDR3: TGTGCCAGCAGCCCCCGACAGGGGGCAAGGAATGAGCAGTTCTTC. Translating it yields CASSPRQGARNEQFF.

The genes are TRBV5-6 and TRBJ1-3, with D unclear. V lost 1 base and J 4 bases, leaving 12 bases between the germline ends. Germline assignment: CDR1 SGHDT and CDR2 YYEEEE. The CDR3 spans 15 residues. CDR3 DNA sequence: TGTGCCAGCAGCTTGTATGGATCCTACGGAAACACCATATATTTT. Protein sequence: CASSLYGSYGNTIYF.

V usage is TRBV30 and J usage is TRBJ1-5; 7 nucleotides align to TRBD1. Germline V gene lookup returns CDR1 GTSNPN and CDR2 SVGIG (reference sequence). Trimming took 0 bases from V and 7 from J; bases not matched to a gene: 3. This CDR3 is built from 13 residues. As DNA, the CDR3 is TGTGCCTGGAGTGTACAGGGGTTCCAGCCCCAGCATTTT. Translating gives CAWSVQGFQPQHF.

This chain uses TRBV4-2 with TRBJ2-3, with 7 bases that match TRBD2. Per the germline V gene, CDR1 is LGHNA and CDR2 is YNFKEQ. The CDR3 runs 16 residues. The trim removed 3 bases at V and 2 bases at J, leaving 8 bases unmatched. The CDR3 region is CASSQLGGGFTDTQYF. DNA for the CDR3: TGTGCCAGCAGCCAGCTTGGCGGGGGTTTCACAGATACGCAGTATTTT.

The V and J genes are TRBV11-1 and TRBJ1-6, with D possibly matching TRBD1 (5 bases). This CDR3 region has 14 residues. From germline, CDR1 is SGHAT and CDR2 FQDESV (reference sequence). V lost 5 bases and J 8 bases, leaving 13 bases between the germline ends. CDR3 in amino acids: CASSLGGVDSPLHF. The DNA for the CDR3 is TGTGCCAGCAGCCTAGGAGGGGTGGATTCACCCCTCCACTTT.

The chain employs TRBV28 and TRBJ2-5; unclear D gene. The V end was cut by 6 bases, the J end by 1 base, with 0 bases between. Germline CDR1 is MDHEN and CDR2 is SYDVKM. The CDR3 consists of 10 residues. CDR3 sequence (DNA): TGTGCCAGCAGCCAAGAGACCCAGTACTTC. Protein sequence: CASSQETQYF.

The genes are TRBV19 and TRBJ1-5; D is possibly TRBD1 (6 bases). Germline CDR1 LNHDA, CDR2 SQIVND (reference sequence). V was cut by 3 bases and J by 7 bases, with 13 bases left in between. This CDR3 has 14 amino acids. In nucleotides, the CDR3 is TGTGCCAGTAGTATGGGGGGCGAAAGACAGCCCCAGCATTTT. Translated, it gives CASSMGGERQPQHF.